This TCR beta chain was captured in a study of control samples from healthy donors and cancer patients. The table came from immunoSEQ multiplex PCR; TCRdb's copy has only in-frame clones and leaves some out. The sample holds some 150,000 clones, about 89% seen once. Germline assignment: CDR1 KGHSH and CDR2 LQKENI. The CDR3 has 16 amino acids. Trimming pared 0 bases from V and 0 bases from J, leaving 11 bases between. This chain uses TRBV18 with TRBJ1-2; D not certain. This clonotype was obtained from a man aged 18-30 years in good health. Source material: blood. This CDR3 reads CASSPPYDGANYGYTF. In DNA form, the CDR3 reads TGTGCCAGCTCACCACCGTATGACGGGGCTAACTATGGCTACACCTTC.